This T cell receptor (beta chain) was identified in a study of blood T cells in healthy people across ages. General study findings and limits: The lack of PBMC sorting stopped any conclusive naive versus antigen-experienced comparison.

The second PCR ran about 6 to 11 cycles with a sample-barcoded 5' primer and J-beta primers. TCRdb fed the 5' RACE reads into MiXCR, producing one record per CDR3 protein. Of fewer than 900,000 distinct CDR3 sequences in the sample, roughly two fifths are singletons; the top ten hold roughly 19%. The CDR3 is 14 amino acids. Germline CDR1 and CDR2: SNHLY and FYNNEI. V lost 5 bases and J lost 5; bases outside the gene matches: 9. A note on this clonotype: Antigen: not known.

Total RNA, at least 5.5 micrograms per sample, was extracted from PBMCs. This TCR was sampled from a woman aged 55 to 70 in good health. Source material: blood. The chain is built from TRBV2 and TRBJ2-7; 7 nucleotides align to TRBD2. The CDR3 sequence is CASSSGTLPHEQYF. In DNA, the CDR3 is TGTGCCAGCAGTAGCGGGACCCTTCCCCACGAGCAGTACTTC.